What follows are 30 T cell receptor beta chains derived from one specimen sequenced in a study of blood T cell repertoires in COVID-19. The assay was immunoSEQ multiplex PCR, and TCRdb's table has in-frame clones only and misses some. The sample holds 250,000 to 350,000 clones; 83% are singletons and the top ten take roughly 1.1%. The sequenced material came from peripheral blood. These receptors were obtained from a woman aged 45 to 65 with acute or convalescent COVID-19.

The rearrangement uses TRBV5-4 and TRBJ2-3; 13 bases fit TRBD2. Germline-derived CDR1 and CDR2 are SGHNT and YYREEE (reference sequence). The CDR3 extends over 17 amino acids. With 6 bases clipped from V and 0 bases from J, the junction kept 7 bases outside the gene matches. CDR3 loop: CASTPRTSGGSTDTQYF. The CDR3 bases are TGTGCCAGCACCCCACGGACTAGCGGGGGTAGCACAGATACGCAGTATTTT.

The count of this clone is one. This chain joins TRBV25-1 and TRBJ1-2, with D possibly matching TRBD1 (6 bases). Germline assignment: CDR1 MGHDK and CDR2 SYGVNS. The CDR3 is 14 residues long. Deletions cut 1 base from V and 4 bases from J, with 10 bases between. The chain's CDR3 is CASSEFRGPYGYTF. CDR3 in DNA: TGTGCCAGCAGTGAATTCAGGGGCCCCTATGGCTACACCTTC.

This clone came up once. V usage is TRBV2 and J usage is TRBJ2-3; TRBD2 is a possible D gene (5 bases). Looked up from germline, CDR1 is SNHLY and CDR2 is FYNNEI. The CDR3 is 13 residues long. Trimming pared 4 bases from V and 8 bases from J, leaving 13 bases between. The CDR3 loop reads CASSGASQGTQYF. The CDR3 nucleotides are TGTGCCAGCAGTGGGGCTAGCCAAGGTACGCAGTATTTT.

The chain employs TRBV19 and TRBJ2-5; the D gene is possibly TRBD1 (7 bases). Trimming stripped 9 bases from V and 1 base from J, with 12 bases between. The CDR3 has 13 residues. Germline V gene lookup returns CDR1 LNHDA and CDR2 SQIVND (reference sequence). CDR3 protein: CASAGQSQETQYF. The CDR3 region has the DNA TGTGCCAGCGCGGGACAGAGCCAAGAGACCCAGTACTTC.

The chain links TRBV19 to TRBJ2-7; 14 bases align to TRBD2. The CDR3 has 15 residues. The junction had 5 bases not matched to a gene; V was cut back by 5 bases and J by 5 bases. Per the germline V gene, CDR1 is LNHDA and CDR2 is SQIVND (reference sequence). The CDR3 here is CASSGRLAGGDEQYF. The CDR3 coding sequence is TGTGCCAGTAGTGGTAGACTAGCGGGAGGGGACGAGCAGTACTTC.

This chain connects TRBV10-3 to TRBJ1-3; 11 nucleotides align to TRBD1. The CDR3 spans 16 residues. Germline V gives CDR1 ENHRY, CDR2 SYGVKD. Losses at the gene ends were 3 bases for V and 1 base for J; bases not matched to a gene: 2. The CDR3 sequence: CAISDGTGGSGNTIYF. CDR3 nucleotides: TGTGCCATCAGTGACGGGACAGGGGGGTCTGGAAACACCATATATTTT.

The gene calls are TRBV19 and TRBJ1-6; the match to TRBD1 covers 8 bases. This CDR3 has 13 amino acids. With V trimmed by 9 bases and J by 8 bases, 6 bases remained unmatched. Looked up from germline, CDR1 is LNHDA and CDR2 is SQIVND (reference sequence). CDR3 in amino acids: CASAGTGDSPLHF. CDR3 in DNA: TGTGCCAGCGCCGGGACAGGAGATTCACCCCTCCACTTT.

V usage is TRBV10-3 and J usage is TRBJ2-4; a weak D match, TRBD2 (7 bases). V gave up 3 bases and J gave up 9 bases, with 15 bases separating them. The V gene's germline CDR1 is ENHRY and CDR2 SYGVKD. The CDR3 has 14 amino acids. The CDR3 is CAISEGGTISIQYF. The CDR3 DNA reads as TGTGCCATCAGTGAAGGGGGGACTATTTCCATTCAGTACTTC.

V and J are TRBV5-4 and TRBJ2-3; 16 bases align to TRBD2. V trimming: 3 bases; J trimming: 2 bases; junction bases outside the gene matches: 6. Germline CDR1 is SGHNT and CDR2 is YYREEE (reference sequence). This CDR3 region has 18 residues. CDR3 nucleotides: TGTGCCAGCAGCTCGGGGACTAGCGGGGGGGTTAACACAGATACGCAGTATTTT. Amino acid sequence: CASSSGTSGGVNTDTQYF.

This chain connects TRBV30 to TRBJ2-5; D is unresolved. Trimming cost V 2 bases and J 5 bases, with 12 bases left between them. The length of the CDR3 is 13 residues. Germline loops: CDR1 GTSNPN, CDR2 SVGIG (reference sequence). CDR3 DNA: TGTGCCTGGAGTCAATCCCACTCGGAGACCCAGTACTTC. It yields the protein CAWSQSHSETQYF.

Only one count was recorded for this clone. This chain connects TRBV7-2 to TRBJ2-1; weak D call: TRBD2 (6 bases). The germline gives CDR1 SGHTA, CDR2 FQGNSA. The CDR3 loop spans 16 amino acids. V dropped 1 base and J dropped 9 bases, with 19 bases sitting between them. The CDR3 DNA reads as TGTGCCAGCAGCTTAGGTGGATTCGGACTAATGGGTGAGCAGTTCTTC. Protein: CASSLGGFGLMGEQFF. Full variable domain (outside the CDR3, taken from reference TRBV7-2 and TRBJ2-1): GAGVSQSPSNKVTEKGKDVELRCDPISGHTALYWYRQSLGQGLEFLIYFQGNSAPDKSGLPSDRFSAERTGGSVSTLTIQRTQQEDSAVYLCASSLGGFGLMGEQFFGPGTRLTVL.

This CDR3 is CASSPDRQGATEAFF. Written as DNA, the CDR3 is TGTGCCAGCAGCCCAGACCGACAGGGGGCCACTGAAGCTTTCTTT. The chain recombines TRBV7-2 with TRBJ1-1; 10 bases align to TRBD1. The CDR3 runs to 15 residues. Germline CDR1 is SGHTA and CDR2 is FQGNSA. The junction had 7 bases not matched to a gene; V was cut back by 5 bases and J by 4 bases.

The V and J genes are TRBV19 and TRBJ2-7, with TRBD2 identical over 7 bases. CDR3 length equals 13 residues. With V trimmed by 3 bases and J by 5 bases, 4 bases remained unmatched. Germline values: CDR1 LNHDA, CDR2 SQIVND (reference sequence). CDR3 coding DNA: TGTGCCAGTAGTATGCGGGGGAAGGACGAGCAGTACTTC. Amino acids: CASSMRGKDEQYF.

This clone occurred once. The chain joins TRBV19 to TRBJ1-2, with TRBD1 matching over 7 bases. The CDR3 is made up of 15 amino acids. CDR1 and CDR2 from the germline V gene are LNHDA and SQIVND (reference sequence). V lost 5 bases and J lost 4; bases outside the gene matches: 10. The CDR3 region has the DNA TGTGCCAGTAGTGGTCCGGGACAGATCTTCTATGGCTACACCTTC. Protein: CASSGPGQIFYGYTF.

The rearrangement uses TRBV5-6 and TRBJ1-1; D gene ambiguous. V was trimmed by 0 bases and J by 7 bases, leaving 10 bases between them. Germline V gives CDR1 SGHDT, CDR2 YYEEEE. CDR3 length: 13 residues. CDR3 residues: CASSLAQVREAFF. Written as DNA, the CDR3 is TGTGCCAGCAGCTTGGCTCAGGTCCGTGAAGCTTTCTTT.

This chain joins TRBV24-1 and TRBJ1-1, with 8 bases lining up with TRBD1. The CDR3 is 13 residues long. The germline V gene has CDR1 KGHDR and CDR2 SFDVKD. The V segment lost 7 bases and the J segment 0 bases; nucleotides outside the gene matches: 0. The CDR3 reads CATRDRVNTEAFF. The CDR3 coding sequence is TGTGCCACCAGGGACAGGGTGAACACTGAAGCTTTCTTT.

The chain uses TRBV15 and TRBJ1-1, with D perhaps matching TRBD1 (5 bases). Between the trimmed V and J ends, which lost 0 bases and 7 bases, there was a span of 9 bases. The CDR3 spans 13 residues. Germline V gene data show CDR1 as LNHNV and CDR2 as YYDKDF (reference sequence). The CDR3 bases are TGTGCCACCAGCAGAGAAGGTCAGGGTGAAGCTTTCTTT. Protein product: CATSREGQGEAFF.

This clone came up once. The V and J genes are TRBV19 and TRBJ1-3; 8 bases are shared with TRBD1. Germline CDR1 LNHDA, CDR2 SQIVND (reference sequence). The V gene end was trimmed by 4 bases and the J gene end by 4 bases; junction bases not matched to a gene: 3. This CDR3 has 14 residues. Here the CDR3 reads CASSRGTGGNTIYF. The CDR3 DNA reads as TGTGCCAGTAGTAGGGGGACAGGCGGAAACACCATATATTTT.

V is TRBV27 and J is TRBJ2-1; the D gene is possibly TRBD2 (6 bases). This CDR3 has 16 residues. Germline values: CDR1 MNHEY, CDR2 SMNVEV (reference sequence). The V end was cut by 1 base, the J end by 3 bases, with 13 bases between. CDR3: CASSLYGGRFYNEQFF. The CDR3 coding sequence is TGTGCCAGCAGTTTATACGGGGGACGCTTCTACAATGAGCAGTTCTTC.

The genes are TRBV5-1 and TRBJ2-7; D call uncertain. Per the germline V gene, CDR1 is SGHRS and CDR2 is YFSETQ. This CDR3 spans 13 amino acids. Trimming removed 4 bases from V and 3 bases from J, with 11 bases in between. In DNA form, the CDR3 reads TGCGCCAGCAGCGTAGACACCAACTACGAGCAGTACGTC. Its translation is CASSVDTNYEQYV.

This chain joins TRBV19 and TRBJ2-3, with 8 bases identical to TRBD1. Germline CDR1 LNHDA, CDR2 SQIVND (reference sequence). This CDR3 is built from 16 residues. V trimming: 1 base; J trimming: 1 base; junction bases outside the gene matches: 4. The CDR3 bases are TGTGCCAGTAGTATAGGGCAGGGGGCACGCACAGATACGCAGTATTTT. Amino acids: CASSIGQGARTDTQYF.

The V call is TRBV6-1, the J call TRBJ2-3; the D gene is possibly TRBD2 (5 bases). V was clipped by 3 bases and J by 4 bases, with 8 bases between them. The germline gives CDR1 MNHNS, CDR2 SASEGT. This CDR3 is built from 13 residues. CDR3 sequence: CASSDQLADTQYF. CDR3 DNA sequence: TGTGCCAGCAGTGACCAACTAGCAGATACGCAGTATTTT.

This clone was seen once. The rearrangement uses TRBV5-4 and TRBJ2-5; maybe TRBD1 (6 bases). The CDR3 is 15 amino acids. V was pared by 4 bases and J by 4 bases, with 17 bases between. Germline V gene sequence: CDR1 SGHNT, CDR2 YYREEE (reference sequence). The CDR3 is CASSRDNSAGETQYF. In DNA form, the CDR3 reads TGTGCCAGCAGCCGGGACAACTCGGCAGGAGAGACCCAGTACTTC.

This chain links TRBV9 with TRBJ2-7; D possibly corresponds to TRBD1 (6 bases). In germline, CDR1 is SGDLS, CDR2 YYNGEE. Trimming removed 0 bases at V and 2 bases at J, with 9 bases between. The CDR3 is made up of 14 amino acids. The CDR3 loop is CASSVAGHTYEQYF. Written as DNA, the CDR3 is TGTGCCAGCAGCGTAGCGGGACATACCTACGAGCAGTACTTC.

The V and J genes are TRBV4-3 and TRBJ1-4, with 9 bases aligning to TRBD1. The J segment lost 5 bases and the V segment lost 0 bases, leaving 4 bases of the junction unmatched. From germline, CDR1 is LGHNA and CDR2 YSLEER. The CDR3 runs to 16 residues. CDR3 bases: TGCGCCAGCAGCCAAGATTTGGGGACAGGGAATGAAAAACTGTTTTTT. It encodes CASSQDLGTGNEKLFF.

The chain uses TRBV7-3 and TRBJ1-5; D may be TRBD1 (5 bases). Germline V gene data show CDR1 as SGHTA and CDR2 as FQGTGA. This CDR3 has 19 amino acids. V was pared by 3 bases and J by 11 bases, with 32 bases between. The CDR3 is CASSFPGPKDLFVTLAQHF. Here the CDR3 DNA reads TGTGCCAGCAGCTTCCCAGGGCCAAAGGACCTTTTTGTCACCTTGGCCCAGCATTTT. Combining the CDR3 with reference TRBV7-3 and TRBJ1-5 gives the whole variable domain GAGVSQTPSNKVTEKGKYVELRCDPISGHTALYWYRQSLGQGPEFLIYFQGTGAADDSGLPNDRFFAVRPEGSVSTLKIQRTERGDSAVYLCASSFPGPKDLFVTLAQHFGDGTRLSIL.

This clone was detected only once. V gene TRBV4-3 combines with J gene TRBJ1-1; TRBD1 matches 7 bases. V lost 1 base, J lost 4 bases, and 6 bases stayed unmatched. Per the germline V gene, CDR1 is LGHNA and CDR2 is YSLEER. This CDR3 contains 15 residues. CDR3 nucleotide sequence: TGCGCCAGCAGCCAAGGACAGGGTTTCGGCACTGAAGCTTTCTTT. This codes for CASSQGQGFGTEAFF.

This rearrangement joins TRBV7-2 to TRBJ2-3; D is perhaps TRBD2 (6 bases). CDR3 length equals 15 residues. Trimming removed 5 bases at V and 2 bases at J, with 14 bases between. Germline V gene sequence: CDR1 SGHTA, CDR2 FQGNSA. CDR3 in amino acids: CASSPGLLFTDTQYF. CDR3 bases: TGTGCCAGCAGCCCGGGACTCCTTTTCACAGATACGCAGTATTTT. Based on the CDR3 plus reference TRBV7-2 and TRBJ2-3, the full variable domain is GAGVSQSPSNKVTEKGKDVELRCDPISGHTALYWYRQSLGQGLEFLIYFQGNSAPDKSGLPSDRFSAERTGGSVSTLTIQRTQQEDSAVYLCASSPGLLFTDTQYFGPGTRLTVL.

This chain connects TRBV19 to TRBJ1-2; D is unresolved. The CDR3 extends over 15 amino acids. Germline V gene sequence: CDR1 LNHDA, CDR2 SQIVND (reference sequence). With 2 bases removed from V and 4 bases from J, the gap between germline ends came to 14 bases. The CDR3 loop reads CASSITVTLAYGYTF. The CDR3, as DNA: TGTGCCAGTAGTATAACAGTAACCCTGGCCTATGGCTACACCTTC.

J is TRBJ1-4 and V is TRBV2; TRBD1 is a possible D gene (6 bases). This CDR3 is 15 amino acids long. V was cut by 6 bases and J by 4 bases, with 15 bases left in between. Looked up from germline, CDR1 is SNHLY and CDR2 is FYNNEI. The CDR3 protein is CASRVTGSINEKLFF. Written as DNA, the CDR3 is TGTGCCAGCAGGGTAACAGGGTCGATTAATGAAAAACTGTTTTTT.